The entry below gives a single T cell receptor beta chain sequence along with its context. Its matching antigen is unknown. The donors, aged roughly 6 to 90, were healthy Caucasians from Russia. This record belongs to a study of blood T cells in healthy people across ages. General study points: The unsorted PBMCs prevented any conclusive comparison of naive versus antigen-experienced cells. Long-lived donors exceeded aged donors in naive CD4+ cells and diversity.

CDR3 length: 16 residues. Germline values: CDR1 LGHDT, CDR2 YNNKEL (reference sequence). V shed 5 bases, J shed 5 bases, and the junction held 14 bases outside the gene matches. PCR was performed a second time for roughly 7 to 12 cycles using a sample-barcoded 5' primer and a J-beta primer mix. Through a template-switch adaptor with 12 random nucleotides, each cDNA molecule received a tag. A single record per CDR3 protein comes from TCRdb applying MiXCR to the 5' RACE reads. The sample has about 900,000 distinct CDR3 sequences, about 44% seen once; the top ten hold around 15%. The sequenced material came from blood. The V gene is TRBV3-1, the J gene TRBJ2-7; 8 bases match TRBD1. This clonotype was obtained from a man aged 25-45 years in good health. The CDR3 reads CASSAKLGQGRNEQYF. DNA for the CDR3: TGTGCCAGCAGCGCCAAATTAGGACAGGGACGTAACGAGCAGTACTTC.